This TCR beta chain was recovered during a study of early T cells in non-severe SARS-CoV-2 infection. Study in general: The chains were unpaired, and the sequenced material was bulk RNA from unsorted whole blood.

Individual cDNA molecules were tagged with unique molecular identifiers. In TCRdb, the 5' RACE reads were re-called with MiXCR into one record per CDR3 protein. The table includes 75,000 to 90,000 distinct CDR3 sequences, roughly 13% detected once. A note on this clonotype: As yet, its antigen is unknown.

Whole-study findings and limits: VDJdb-based matching was biased toward anti-spike CD8 responses and missed private and CD4 specificities.

J was trimmed by 3 bases and V by 7 bases; bases with no gene match: 8. Germline-derived CDR1 and CDR2 are SQVTM and ANQGSEA. This CDR3 has 13 amino acids. This chain connects TRBV29-1 to TRBJ1-2; 7 bases line up with TRBD1. Specimen: whole blood. The sequence came from an adult who was a healthcare worker with PCR-confirmed SARS-CoV-2 infection or an uninfected control (not recorded which). The CDR3 DNA is TGCAGCGCGCGACAGGGATCGGACTATGGCTACACCTTC. Translated, it gives CSARQGSDYGYTF.